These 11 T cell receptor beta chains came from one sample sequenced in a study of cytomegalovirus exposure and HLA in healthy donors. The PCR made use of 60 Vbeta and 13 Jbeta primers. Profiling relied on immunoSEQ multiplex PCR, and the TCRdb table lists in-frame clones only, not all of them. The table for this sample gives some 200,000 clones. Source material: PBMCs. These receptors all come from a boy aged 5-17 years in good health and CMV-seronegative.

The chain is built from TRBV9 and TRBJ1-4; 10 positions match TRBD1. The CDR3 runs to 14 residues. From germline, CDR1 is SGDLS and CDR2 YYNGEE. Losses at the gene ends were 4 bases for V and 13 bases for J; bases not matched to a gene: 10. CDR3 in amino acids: CASSLSGQGFGLFF. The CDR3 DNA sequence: TGTGCCAGCAGCCTATCGGGACAGGGGTTTGGACTGTTTTTT.

The chain's CDR3 is CASSLRGRDTGELFF. CDR3 in DNA: TGTGCCAGCAGCTTAAGGGGGCGGGACACCGGGGAGCTGTTTTTT. The chain carries TRBV7-3 and TRBJ2-2, with D possibly matching TRBD1 (6 bases). This CDR3 contains 15 residues. In germline, CDR1 is SGHTA, CDR2 FQGTGA. V was cut by 1 base and J by 3 bases, with 9 bases left in between.

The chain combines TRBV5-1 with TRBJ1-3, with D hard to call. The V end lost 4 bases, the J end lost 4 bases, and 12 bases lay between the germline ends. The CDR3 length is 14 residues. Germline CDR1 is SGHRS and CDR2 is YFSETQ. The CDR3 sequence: CASSAGPGGNTIYF. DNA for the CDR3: TGCGCCAGCAGCGCCGGACCGGGGGGAAACACCATATATTTT.

In DNA form, the CDR3 reads TGTGCCAGCAGCGTAGCACAGAGCACAGATACGCAGTATTTT. Protein product: CASSVAQSTDTQYF. The rearrangement links TRBV9 to TRBJ2-3; no clear D gene. Germline V gene data show CDR1 as SGDLS and CDR2 as YYNGEE. The CDR3 runs to 14 residues. Trimming shortened V by 0 bases and J by 0 bases, and 5 bases separated the two germline ends.

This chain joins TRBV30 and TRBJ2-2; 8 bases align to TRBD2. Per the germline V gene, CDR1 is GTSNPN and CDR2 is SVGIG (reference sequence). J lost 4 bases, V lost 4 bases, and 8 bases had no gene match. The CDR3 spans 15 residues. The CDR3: CAWNRGGLSTGELFF. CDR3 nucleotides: TGTGCCTGGAACCGCGGGGGGCTTTCCACCGGGGAGCTGTTTTTT.

CDR3 in amino acids: CASSPSGGSQETQYF. CDR3 DNA: TGTGCCAGCAGCCCTAGCGGGGGGAGCCAAGAGACCCAGTACTTC. The rearrangement links TRBV11-1 to TRBJ2-5; TRBD2 agrees at 11 bases. This CDR3 is built from 15 residues. J gave up 1 base and V 5 bases, and 3 bases lay outside the gene matches. Germline values: CDR1 SGHAT, CDR2 FQDESV (reference sequence).

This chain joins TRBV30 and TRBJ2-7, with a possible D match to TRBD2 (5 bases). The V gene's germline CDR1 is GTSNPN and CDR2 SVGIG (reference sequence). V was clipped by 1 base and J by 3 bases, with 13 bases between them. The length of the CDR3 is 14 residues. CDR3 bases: TGTGCCTGGAGTGGAGCGGTACTCTTCTACGAGCAGTACTTC. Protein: CAWSGAVLFYEQYF.

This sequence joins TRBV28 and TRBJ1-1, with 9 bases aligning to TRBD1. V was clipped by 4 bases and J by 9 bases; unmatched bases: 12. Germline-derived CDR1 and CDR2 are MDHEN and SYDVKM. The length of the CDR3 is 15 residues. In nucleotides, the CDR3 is TGTGCCAGCAGTTCACCGGGACAGGGTATGGGGAAAGCTTTCTTT. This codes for CASSSPGQGMGKAFF.

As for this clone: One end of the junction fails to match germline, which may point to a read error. The CDR3 coding sequence is TGTGCTAGCAGCTTAACCGGGAACACTGAAGCTTTCTTT. This gives the protein CASSLTGNTEAFF. The gene calls are TRBV7-7 and TRBJ1-1; no clear D gene. Germline values: CDR1 SSHAT, CDR2 FNYEAQ (reference sequence). This CDR3 has 13 amino acids.

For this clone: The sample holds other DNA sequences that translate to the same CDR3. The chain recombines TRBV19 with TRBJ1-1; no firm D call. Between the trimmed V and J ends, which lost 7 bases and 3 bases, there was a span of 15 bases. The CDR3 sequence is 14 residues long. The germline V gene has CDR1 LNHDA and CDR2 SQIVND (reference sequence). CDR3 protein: CASIPSPRYTEAFF. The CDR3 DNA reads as TGTGCCAGTATACCGTCTCCCAGGTACACTGAAGCTTTCTTT.

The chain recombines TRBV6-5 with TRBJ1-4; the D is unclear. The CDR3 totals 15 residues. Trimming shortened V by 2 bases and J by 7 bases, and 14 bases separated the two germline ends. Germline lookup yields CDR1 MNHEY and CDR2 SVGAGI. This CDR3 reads CASSYDRGGGEKLFF. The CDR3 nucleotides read TGTGCCAGCAGTTACGATCGAGGTGGAGGTGAAAAACTGTTTTTT.